Listed here is a single T cell receptor beta chain. Participant ages covered about 18 to 100 years across about two dozen US areas. Participants reported their clinical history, and cohort assignment relied on those reports. Recovered status in Cohort 3 required two negative PCRs, clearance, or symptom resolution. The data originate from a study of blood T cell repertoires in COVID-19. How the authors handled the data: Amplification with reference gene primers provided the estimates of nucleated cell counts. Here immunoSEQ multiplex PCR was the method, and the copy in TCRdb shows in-frame clones only, minus some. V and J calls and clone size are given by that table; D and trimming were obtained from the DNA. The repertoire has roughly 160,000 clones, 84% of them found once; the top ten carry 12%. The germline V gene encodes CDR1 SGHVS and CDR2 FNYEAQ. V was shortened by 0 bases and J by 4 bases, with 12 bases between the two germline ends. The CDR3 loop spans 16 amino acids.

Sequenced sample: PBMCs or T cells enriched from blood (not recorded which). This receptor was taken from a man aged 50 to 59 who had recovered from COVID-19. The chain combines TRBV7-6 with TRBJ2-2; the D is unclear. CDR3 residues: CASSLAIQKGTGELFF. The CDR3 DNA reads as TGTGCCAGCAGCTTAGCAATACAGAAAGGCACCGGGGAGCTGTTTTTT.